The subject of this entry is one T cell receptor beta chain. Its antigen is still unknown. The data originate from a study of CD8 T cells in ankylosing spondylitis. Notes on the study in general: Typical of ankylosing spondylitis blood, it appeared, was a TCR beta motif of several highly homologous variants.

TCRdb re-called the 5' RACE reads with MiXCR, one entry per CDR3 protein. The table includes 700,000 to 850,000 distinct CDR3 sequences, about 11% detected once. Trimming at V came to 0 bases and at J to 1 base, leaving 0 bases not matched to a gene. CDR1 is KGHDR and CDR2 is SFDVKD in the germline V gene. This CDR3 contains 17 residues. The source is a male donor with ankylosing spondylitis. J is TRBJ2-3 and V is TRBV24-1; 13 nucleotides line up with TRBD2. Sequencing input: blood, either unsorted or a sorted T cell fraction (not recorded which). CDR3 in amino acids: CATSDLGLAGGTDTQYF. DNA for the CDR3: TGTGCCACCAGTGATTTGGGACTAGCGGGAGGCACAGATACGCAGTATTTT.